Following are 10 T cell receptor beta chains from one sample sequenced in a study of Ad26.COV2.S vaccination and SARS-CoV-2 variants. Documented treatment: about 20 received Ad26.COV2.S at low or high dose, single or two shots; 5 received placebo; per-sample allocation not given. Material that was analyzed had been drawn on day 63 after the first vaccine or placebo injection. Here immunoSEQ multiplex PCR was the method, and the copy in TCRdb shows in-frame clones only, minus some. The table includes about 320,000 clones, 85% to 90% detected once. The sequences come from peripheral blood, collected in a trial of Ad26.COV2.S vaccine versus placebo. All receptors come from a person aged 18-65 years who received the Ad26.COV2.S COVID-19 vaccine or a placebo.

This clone was picked up a small number of times. CDR3 protein: CASSRTAMNTEAFF. CDR3 coding DNA: TGCGCCAGCAGCCGGACAGCGATGAACACTGAAGCTTTCTTT. The rearrangement joins TRBV5-1 to TRBJ1-1, with D perhaps TRBD1 (6 bases). Germline V gene data show CDR1 as SGHRS and CDR2 as YFSETQ. Trimming took 4 bases from V and 0 from J, leaving 10 bases between them. The CDR3 is made up of 14 amino acids.

This clone was counted only a few times. This CDR3 is CASSLRTGLAANEKLFF. DNA for the CDR3: TGCGCCAGCAGCTTGCGCACAGGGCTGGCGGCTAATGAAAAACTGTTTTTT. This chain uses TRBV5-1 with TRBJ1-4, with D maybe TRBD1 (6 bases). The CDR3 covers 17 residues. The V gene's germline CDR1 is SGHRS and CDR2 YFSETQ. V was cut by 1 base and J by 3 bases, with 16 bases left in between.

The chain links TRBV6-2 or TRBV6-3 to TRBJ2-5; 11 bases match TRBD2. The CDR3 has 15 residues. The germline gives CDR1 MNHEY, CDR2 SVGEGT. With 6 bases clipped from V and 3 bases from J, the junction kept 6 bases outside the gene matches. The CDR3 bases are TGTGCCAGCAGCTATCTGACTAGCGGGGAAGAGACCCAGTACTTC. Protein product: CASSYLTSGEETQYF.

This clone was seen only once. This sequence joins TRBV6-1 and TRBJ1-4; no clear D gene. The CDR3 loop spans 17 amino acids. Trimming removed 0 bases at V and 5 bases at J, with 16 bases between. From germline, CDR1 is MNHNS and CDR2 SASEGT. CDR3 protein: CASSEALLTALNEKLFF. The CDR3 region has the DNA TGTGCCAGCAGTGAAGCGCTTCTCACAGCCCTAAATGAAAAACTGTTTTTT.

To note about this clone: The same CDR3 is also encoded by other DNA sequences in this sample. The genes are TRBV18 and TRBJ1-2; no reliable D call. Germline V lookup: CDR1 KGHSH, CDR2 LQKENI. The CDR3 spans 14 residues. V was clipped by 0 bases and J by 2 bases, with 7 bases between them. CDR3 sequence reads: CASSPPSANYGYTF. The DNA of the CDR3 is TGTGCCAGCTCACCACCTTCTGCCAACTATGGCTACACCTTC.

V gene TRBV7-8 combines with J gene TRBJ2-2; 8 nucleotides align to TRBD1. V lost 5 bases to trimming and J lost 5 bases; unmatched junction nucleotides: 4. Germline V lookup: CDR1 SGHVS, CDR2 FQNEAQ. This CDR3 has 14 residues. CDR3 protein: CASSLDRGTGELFF. In nucleotides, the CDR3 is TGTGCCAGCAGCCTCGACAGGGGAACCGGGGAGCTGTTTTTT.

As to this clone: Other DNA sequences in the sample encode the same CDR3. This chain connects TRBV5-4 to TRBJ2-3; TRBD1 agrees at 8 bases. V was pared by 4 bases and J by 0 bases, with 7 bases of the junction left unmatched. The CDR3 extends over 16 amino acids. The germline V gene has CDR1 SGHNT and CDR2 YYREEE (reference sequence). Here the CDR3 reads CASSPGQGASTDTQYF. CDR3 nucleotide sequence: TGTGCCAGCAGCCCTGGACAGGGCGCTAGCACAGATACGCAGTATTTT. Full variable domain (missing parts from reference TRBV5-4 and TRBJ2-3): ETGVTQSPTHLIKTRGQQVTLRCSSQSGHNTVSWYQQALGQGPQFIFQYYREEENGRGNFPPRFSGLQFPNYSSELNVNALELDDSALYLCASSPGQGASTDTQYFGPGTRLTVL.

The gene calls are TRBV30 and TRBJ1-3, with a tentative D call TRBD1 (5 bases). V gave up 3 bases and J gave up 1 base, with 7 bases separating them. CDR1 GTSNPN and CDR2 SVGIG come from the germline V gene (reference sequence). The CDR3 spans 13 residues. CDR3 in DNA: TGTGCCTGGAGGGACATGTCTGGAAACACCATATATTTT. Its translation: CAWRDMSGNTIYF.

The chain recombines TRBV28 with TRBJ2-5; D is uncertain. The CDR3 totals 15 residues. V was pared by 4 bases and J by 2 bases, with 14 bases between. Germline V gene sequence: CDR1 MDHEN, CDR2 SYDVKM. For the CDR3, the DNA is TGTGCCAGCAGTTCCTATGGGTTTGGGCAAGAGACCCAGTACTTC. It yields the protein CASSSYGFGQETQYF.

This clone was observed a single time. The V call is TRBV10-1, the J call TRBJ2-5; D is possibly TRBD1 (5 bases). CDR3 length equals 12 residues. Per the germline V gene, CDR1 is WNHNN and CDR2 is SYGVQD (reference sequence). Deletions cut 4 bases from V and 5 bases from J, with 8 bases between. The CDR3 DNA is TGCGCCAGCAGTGGGAACAGGGAGACCCAGTACTTC. This sequence encodes CASSGNRETQYF.